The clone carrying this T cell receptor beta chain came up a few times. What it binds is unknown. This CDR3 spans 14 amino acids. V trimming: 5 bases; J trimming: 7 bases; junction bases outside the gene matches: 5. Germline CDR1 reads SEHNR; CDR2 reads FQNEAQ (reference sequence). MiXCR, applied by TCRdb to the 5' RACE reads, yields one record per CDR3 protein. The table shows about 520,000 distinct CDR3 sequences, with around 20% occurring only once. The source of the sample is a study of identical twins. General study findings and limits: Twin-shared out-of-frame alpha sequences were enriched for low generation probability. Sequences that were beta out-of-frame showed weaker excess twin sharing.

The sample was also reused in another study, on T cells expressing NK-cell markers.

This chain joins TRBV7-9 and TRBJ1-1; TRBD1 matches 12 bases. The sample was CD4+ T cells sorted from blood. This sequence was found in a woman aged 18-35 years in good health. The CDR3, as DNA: TGTGCCAGCAGCGGGGGACAGGGGGCCTTTGAAGCTTTCTTT. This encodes CASSGGQGAFEAFF.